This TCR beta chain was captured by sequencing in a study of T cells in narcolepsy. Only in-frame clones appear in the TCRdb table, and some are missing; sequencing was by immunoSEQ multiplex PCR. The table has 27,000 or so clones, roughly nine tenths seen once. The J segment lost 3 bases and the V segment lost 3 bases, leaving 2 bases of the junction unmatched. This CDR3 has 15 residues. Germline V gene data show CDR1 as SGDLS and CDR2 as YYNGEE. This receptor was identified in a human donor with narcolepsy. Sequenced input: CD45RA- memory CD4+ T cells from PBMCs. The chain recombines TRBV9 with TRBJ2-3, with 12 bases aligning to TRBD2. CDR3 bases: TGTGCCAGCAGCGCCGGGACTAGCGGGACAGATACGCAGTATTTT. This translates into CASSAGTSGTDTQYF.